This T cell receptor beta chain was sequenced in a study of T cell repertoires in cytomegalovirus infection. Each CDR3 protein is one row after TCRdb ran MiXCR on the reads. In the table there are about 830,000 distinct CDR3 sequences, 32% of which are singletons. Germline V gene data show CDR1 as SNHLY and CDR2 as FYNNEI. V was cut by 2 bases and J by 10 bases, with 15 bases left in between. This CDR3 contains 15 residues. This clonotype has at least ten counts. Its specificity is unknown. Sample: cultured CD8+ T cells from PBMCs, taken from culture after CMV antigen stimulation. The gene calls are TRBV2 and TRBJ1-6; D is possibly TRBD1 (5 bases). The TCR comes from a human donor in good health (CMV status not recorded). Some clones in this sample may be carry-over from other donors' samples. The CDR3 coding sequence is TGTGCCAGCAGTGAATCCCATCGTCGGGACTCACCCCTCCACTTT. Its protein product is CASSESHRRDSPLHF.